These 6 T cell receptor beta chains originate from one sample sequenced in a study of metastatic and nonmetastatic thyroid tumors. TCRdb used MiXCR to call clones anew from the PCR reads. The sample lists about 10,000 clones; roughly 28% were seen once. No patient had received any treatment before thyroid surgery. The source material was tumor tissue. All receptors derive from a female donor with papillary thyroid cancer or a benign thyroid nodule (not recorded which). Some clones in this sample may be carry-over from other donors' samples.

Only a few counts were recorded for this clone. V and J are TRBV10-1 and TRBJ2-1, with D perhaps TRBD2 (7 bases). From germline, CDR1 is WNHNN and CDR2 SYGVQD (reference sequence). The CDR3 totals 17 residues. Trimming left V 8 bases short and J 9 bases short, with 29 bases between. The CDR3 DNA is TGCGCCAGCTCCAAGGGAATCGGGGCGGGGGCGGAACGTGAGCAGTTCTTC. This translates into CASSKGIGAGAEREQFF.

The chain has TRBV12-3 or TRBV12-4 and TRBJ2-6; D is possibly TRBD2 (5 bases). V was cut by 6 bases and J by 4 bases, with 13 bases left in between. The CDR3 consists of 15 residues. CDR3 bases: TGTGCCAGCAGCTATTCCGGGGAGGGGGCCAACGTCCTGACTTTC. Protein sequence: CASSYSGEGANVLTF.

The table lists this clone with a count of one. This sequence joins TRBV4-2 and TRBJ1-4; 7 bases line up with TRBD1. V lost 3 bases to trimming and J lost 2 bases; unmatched junction nucleotides: 9. The CDR3 loop spans 17 amino acids. Germline CDR1 is LGHNA and CDR2 is YNFKEQ. The CDR3 here is CASSHTAQGSTNEKLFF. The CDR3 DNA reads as TGTGCCAGCAGCCACACCGCACAGGGGTCGACTAATGAAAAACTGTTTTTT.

V is TRBV5-1 and J is TRBJ2-7, with 8 bases that match TRBD2. This CDR3 spans 14 amino acids. V lost 4 bases and J lost 2; bases outside the gene matches: 5. Germline lookup yields CDR1 SGHRS and CDR2 YFSETQ. The CDR3 region is CASSGPGLAYEQYF. CDR3 coding DNA: TGCGCCAGCAGCGGACCGGGACTAGCCTACGAGCAGTACTTC.

The chain recombines TRBV7-3 with TRBJ2-5, with D maybe TRBD2 (6 bases). The J call is uncertain, as TRBJ2-1 better fits the DNA end. Germline V gene data show CDR1 as SGHTA and CDR2 as FQGTGA. There are 15 residues in the CDR3. CDR3 region: CASSPRDSPTARQFF. DNA for the CDR3: TGTGCCAGCAGCCCCCGGGACTCACCTACTGCCCGACAGTTCTTC.

The rearrangement links TRBV24-1 to TRBJ2-2, with TRBD1 matching over 9 bases. This CDR3 region has 14 residues. Losses at the gene ends were 4 bases for V and 6 bases for J; bases not matched to a gene: 2. Germline V gives CDR1 KGHDR, CDR2 SFDVKD. The CDR3 DNA reads as TGTGCCACCAGTGAAACAGGGGGCCCCGGGGAGCTGTTTTTT. It translates to CATSETGGPGELFF.